These 20 T cell receptor beta chains were sequenced from one sample in a study of T cells after posttransplantation cyclophosphamide. Repertoires were generated with immunoSEQ multiplex PCR, while TCRdb's copy carries only in-frame clones and drops some. Singletons are absent from the sample, which has tens of thousands of clones. The material sequenced was PBMCs. The receptors shown here come from a man aged 45-60 years in good health, CMV-negative, and a related stem cell transplant donor.

The V and J genes are TRBV4-2 and TRBJ1-2; D not resolved. Germline V lookup: CDR1 LGHNA, CDR2 YNFKEQ. The CDR3 length is 16 residues. The germline V and J ends were trimmed by 0 bases and 4 bases, with 15 bases remaining between them. The CDR3 DNA is TGTGCCAGCAGCCAAGAACTCTACAGATCTCGCTATGGCTACACCTTC. Residues: CASSQELYRSRYGYTF.

There are many counts of this clone. The CDR3 DNA is TGTGCCAGCAGCCAATCGGGGCCCGATAGCAGCTCTCAGCCCCAGCATTTT. Encoded protein: CASSQSGPDSSSQPQHF. V usage is TRBV16 and J usage is TRBJ1-5; tentatively, D is TRBD1 (5 bases). Trimming shortened V by 0 bases and J by 6 bases, and 18 bases separated the two germline ends. There are 17 residues in the CDR3. Germline V gene lookup returns CDR1 KGHSY and CDR2 FQNENV. Complete variable domain (other parts from reference TRBV16 and TRBJ1-5): GEEVAQTPKHLVRGEGQKAKLYCAPIKGHSYVFWYQQVLKNEFKFLISFQNENVFDETGMPKERFSAKCLPNSPCSLEIQATKLEDSAVYFCASSQSGPDSSSQPQHFGDGTRLSIL.

This clone was observed many times. The chain is built from TRBV7-2 and TRBJ1-2; D is perhaps TRBD1 (5 bases). Trimming cost V 5 bases and J 0 bases, with 7 bases left between them. The CDR3 has 13 amino acids. In germline, CDR1 is SGHTA, CDR2 FQGNSA. CDR3 in DNA: TGTGCCAGCAGCCCACAGGCTAACTATGGCTACACCTTC. It encodes CASSPQANYGYTF.

This clone was seen repeatedly, ten times or more. The V gene is TRBV7-7, the J gene TRBJ1-4; D may be TRBD1 (6 bases). V was pared by 9 bases and J by 6 bases, with 17 bases between. Germline CDR1 reads SSHAT; CDR2 reads FNYEAQ (reference sequence). The CDR3 is 14 residues long. CDR3 nucleotides: TGTGCCAGGAATTGGGGGGGCGTAGATGAAAAACTGTTTTTT. Translating it yields CARNWGGVDEKLFF.

At least ten counts were recorded for this clone. The chain links TRBV11-3 to TRBJ2-1; the match to TRBD1 covers 8 bases. V lost 5 bases to trimming and J lost 8 bases; unmatched junction nucleotides: 8. The CDR3 is 14 residues long. From germline, CDR1 is SGHNT and CDR2 YENEEA. The CDR3 spells CASSPGQGGDEQFF. The CDR3 DNA sequence: TGTGCCAGCAGCCCAGGACAGGGTGGTGATGAGCAGTTCTTC.

This clone was recorded many times. The V gene is TRBV27, the J gene TRBJ1-1; 11 bases agree with TRBD1. The CDR3 runs to 14 residues. The germline V gene has CDR1 MNHEY and CDR2 SMNVEV (reference sequence). V shed 0 bases, J shed 10 bases, and the junction held 4 bases outside the gene matches. The DNA of the CDR3 is TGTGCCAGCAGTTTATCGTGGGGACAGGGGGTAGCTTTCTTT. Protein: CASSLSWGQGVAFF.

This clone was recorded at least ten times. The junction differs from germline at one of its ends, possibly a read error. The rearrangement joins TRBV10-3 to TRBJ2-1; D unclear. The CDR3 loop spans 11 amino acids. Germline V gene sequence: CDR1 ENHRY, CDR2 SYGVKD. The CDR3 coding sequence is TGTGCCATCAGTGATCAGGCTCCACGGCTCTTC. This codes for CAISDQAPRLF.

This clone was seen at least ten times. The rearrangement links TRBV12-5 to TRBJ1-2, with 7 nucleotides matching TRBD1. The CDR3 covers 15 residues. Germline loops: CDR1 LGHNT, CDR2 FRNRAP. Trimming cost V 6 bases and J 8 bases; bases outside gene matches: 15. CDR3 region: CASGRDLGQSRGYTF. The CDR3 DNA reads TGTGCTAGTGGCCGAGACTTGGGACAGTCGCGGGGCTACACCTTC.

This clone showed up just a few times. The chain employs TRBV5-1 and TRBJ1-6; TRBD1 matches 7 bases. The CDR3 sequence is 15 residues long. In germline, CDR1 is SGHRS, CDR2 YFSETQ. V dropped 0 bases and J dropped 9; count of bases not matched to a gene: 6. In DNA, the CDR3 is TGCGCCAGCAGCTTGGCTCGACAGGGTAGTTCACCCCTCCACTTT. Residues: CASSLARQGSSPLHF.

This clone was observed at least ten times. In DNA, the CDR3 is TGTGCCAGCAGCGGGGCCCGGGACAGGGGGCCCGGATGGGGCTACACCTTC. Protein product: CASSGARDRGPGWGYTF. The chain recombines TRBV11-2 with TRBJ1-2, with 12 bases that match TRBD1. Germline V gives CDR1 SGHAT, CDR2 FQNNGV. CDR3 length equals 17 residues. J gave up 8 bases and V 5 bases, and 15 bases lay outside the gene matches.

Ten or more counts support this clone. The chain joins TRBV27 to TRBJ2-1, with D perhaps TRBD2 (6 bases). The CDR3 contains 14 residues. V was clipped by 6 bases and J by 6 bases, with 15 bases between them. Germline V gene sequence: CDR1 MNHEY, CDR2 SMNVEV (reference sequence). CDR3 sequence (DNA): TGTGCCAGCAGGACCGGGGGACCGCTCAATGAGCAGTTCTTC. Protein: CASRTGGPLNEQFF.

This clone was seen many times. The chain uses TRBV4-3 and TRBJ2-5; 9 bases agree with TRBD2. Germline CDR1 is LGHNA and CDR2 is YSLEER. The CDR3 spans 16 residues. With 1 base clipped from V and 0 bases from J, the junction kept 3 bases outside the gene matches. The CDR3 here is CASSQVVAGDQETQYF. CDR3 sequence (DNA): TGCGCCAGCAGCCAAGTCGTAGCGGGGGACCAAGAGACCCAGTACTTC.

This clone was observed at least ten times. V gene TRBV2 combines with J gene TRBJ2-1; D not resolved. Trimming removed 11 bases at V and 0 bases at J, with 17 bases between. CDR1 SNHLY and CDR2 FYNNEI come from the germline V gene. This CDR3 has 15 residues. DNA of the CDR3: TGTGCCTCCTTTGGAGTTAAGGACTCCTACAATGAGCAGTTCTTC. The encoded protein is CASFGVKDSYNEQFF.

This clone was detected many times. In DNA, the CDR3 is TGTGCCAGCAGAAAAAATCAGGCAGATACGCAGTATTTT. This gives the protein CASRKNQADTQYF. The J gene is TRBJ2-3, the V gene TRBV2; D is ambiguous. Trimming stripped 6 bases from V and 4 bases from J, with 11 bases between. This CDR3 is built from 13 residues. In germline, CDR1 is SNHLY, CDR2 FYNNEI.

There are many counts of this clone. V is TRBV7-2 and J is TRBJ2-1; the match to TRBD2 covers 9 bases. CDR1 is SGHTA, CDR2 FQGNSA, per germline. J lost 3 bases, V lost 3 bases, and 3 bases had no gene match. The CDR3 extends over 15 amino acids. The chain's CDR3 is CASSFLAGSYNEQFF. DNA for the CDR3: TGTGCCAGCAGCTTTCTAGCGGGAAGCTACAATGAGCAGTTCTTC.

This clone was detected many times. V gene TRBV29-1 combines with J gene TRBJ2-1, with TRBD2 matching over 8 bases. From germline, CDR1 is SQVTM and CDR2 ANQGSEA. The V gene end was trimmed by 2 bases and the J gene end by 7 bases; junction bases not matched to a gene: 4. The CDR3 loop spans 13 amino acids. The CDR3 DNA is TGCAGCGTTGAATCTAGCGGGCCGAATGAGCAGTTCTTC. This codes for CSVESSGPNEQFF.

This clone was observed many times. The rearrangement uses TRBV6-1 and TRBJ1-1; TRBD1 might be the D (6 bases). The CDR3 extends over 14 amino acids. The V gene's germline CDR1 is MNHNS and CDR2 SASEGT. V was trimmed by 6 bases and J by 1 base, leaving 12 bases between them. CDR3 region: CASSLEGENTEAFF. The CDR3 bases are TGTGCCAGCAGCCTAGAGGGGGAGAACACTGAAGCTTTCTTT.

This clone was seen ten or more times. The rearrangement joins TRBV6-5 to TRBJ2-7; TRBD2 might be the D (6 bases). V was trimmed by 7 bases and J by 3 bases, leaving 16 bases between them. Germline V gene sequence: CDR1 MNHEY, CDR2 SVGAGI. The CDR3 has 14 residues. CDR3 region: CASTDVGGSYEQYF. The CDR3 nucleotides are TGTGCCAGCACTGATGTGGGGGGAAGCTACGAGCAGTACTTC.

In its sample, this clone was seen many times. V and J are TRBV12-5 and TRBJ1-5; no clear D. CDR3 length: 14 residues. CDR1 is LGHNT, CDR2 FRNRAP, per germline. V shed 1 base and J shed 0 bases, with 4 bases lying between them. The CDR3 sequence is CASGLGLSNQPQHF. DNA of the CDR3: TGTGCTAGTGGTTTGGGTCTTAGCAATCAGCCCCAGCATTTT.

This clone was counted ten times or more. The chain has TRBV29-1 and TRBJ1-5; the match to TRBD1 covers 7 bases. This CDR3 is 13 amino acids long. The J segment lost 2 bases and the V segment lost 4 bases, leaving 2 bases of the junction unmatched. From germline, CDR1 is SQVTM and CDR2 ANQGSEA. CDR3 bases: TGCAGCGTTGTTGACAGGGGCAATCAGCCCCAGCATTTT. This translates into CSVVDRGNQPQHF.